The 4 T cell receptor beta chains below were found in one sample sequenced in a study of blood T cell repertoires in COVID-19. Here immunoSEQ multiplex PCR was the method, and the copy in TCRdb shows in-frame clones only, minus some. This sample has a few hundred thousand clones, with 80% to 90% found just once. The sample consisted of peripheral blood. Receptors were obtained from a woman in her 70s with COVID-19, enrolled during active disease.

The count of this clone is one. The chain joins TRBV12-3 or TRBV12-4 to TRBJ1-2, with D possibly TRBD1 on 6 matching bases. The germline V and J ends were trimmed by 4 bases and 5 bases, with 8 bases remaining between them. The CDR3 runs 12 residues. The CDR3 sequence: CASSSQGYGYTF. The CDR3 coding sequence is TGTGCCAGCAGTTCACAGGGATATGGCTACACCTTC.

The chain is built from TRBV9 and TRBJ2-3, with 7 bases aligning to TRBD1. J was trimmed by 4 bases and V by 1 base; bases with no gene match: 3. The CDR3 contains 14 residues. Germline CDR1 and CDR2: SGDLS and YYNGEE. The CDR3 reads CASSVQGVSDTQYF. CDR3 nucleotides: TGTGCCAGCAGCGTACAGGGGGTATCAGATACGCAGTATTTT.

V usage is TRBV24-1 and J usage is TRBJ2-2; TRBD1 matches 7 bases. This CDR3 comprises 16 residues. Germline CDR1 is KGHDR and CDR2 is SFDVKD. Trimming at V came to 3 bases and at J to 4 bases, leaving 7 bases not matched to a gene. This CDR3 reads CATSDGRQGSTGELFF. The CDR3 bases are TGTGCCACCAGTGATGGGAGACAGGGCAGCACCGGGGAGCTGTTTTTT.

The CDR3 region has the DNA TGTGCCAGCAGCAGTGGACAGTCTGGGGCCAACGTCCTGACTTTC. Its protein product is CASSSGQSGANVLTF. The chain uses TRBV5-6 and TRBJ2-6; D might be TRBD1 (6 bases). From germline, CDR1 is SGHDT and CDR2 YYEEEE. Trimming stripped 4 bases from V and 1 base from J, with 9 bases between. This CDR3 contains 15 residues.